The rows below give T cell receptor beta chains drawn from one sample of a study of control samples from healthy donors and cancer patients. Method: immunoSEQ multiplex PCR; TCRdb's copy keeps in-frame clones and lacks some. The data hold tens of thousands of clones, with over 85% observed a single time. The sequenced material came from PBMCs. Receptor source: a man aged 55 to 70 with colorectal cancer. The CDR3 runs from the conserved cysteine through the conserved F or W. The D gene is left open where the match is weak. Rows may omit the clone size; those that give it use once, few, many or a size class.

d_call: -; v_call: TRBV9; j_call: TRBJ2-5; clone_size: -; cdr3_nt: TGTGCCAGCAGCTCCGGGACACCCACGGCCCAGTACTTC; cdr3_aa: CASSSGTPTAQYF
d_call: -; v_call: TRBV3-1/TRBV3-2; j_call: TRBJ2-7; clone_size: -; cdr3_nt: TGTGCCAGCAGCCAAGGACCGGACGCCGCACAGTACTTC; cdr3_aa: CASSQGPDAAQYF
d_call: TRBD1; v_call: TRBV5-1; j_call: TRBJ1-2; clone_size: once; cdr3_nt: TGCGCCAGCAGGAAGCCGGGACAGGGATACTATGGCTACACCTTC; cdr3_aa: CASRKPGQGYYGYTF
d_call: TRBD1; v_call: TRBV6-5; j_call: TRBJ2-1; clone_size: few; cdr3_nt: TGTGCCAGCAGCCCACAGGGGGTCAATGAGCAGTTCTTC; cdr3_aa: CASSPQGVNEQFF
d_call: -; v_call: TRBV11-2; j_call: TRBJ2-2; clone_size: -; cdr3_nt: TGTGCCAGCAGCCGGTTAAACACCGGGGAGCTGTTTTTT; cdr3_aa: CASSRLNTGELFF
d_call: -; v_call: TRBV5-1; j_call: TRBJ1-3; clone_size: -; cdr3_nt: TGCGCCAGCGGGACCGGGACAAGCTCTGGAAACACCATATATTTT; cdr3_aa: CASGTGTSSGNTIYF
d_call: -; v_call: TRBV2; j_call: TRBJ2-7; clone_size: -; cdr3_nt: TGTGCCAGCAGTGACGGACAGACCTACGAGCAGTACTTC; cdr3_aa: CASSDGQTYEQYF
d_call: TRBD1; v_call: TRBV5-1; j_call: TRBJ1-1; clone_size: -; cdr3_nt: TGCGCCAGCAGCCCCAGGGGGCCCGGGAACACTGAAGCTTTCTTT; cdr3_aa: CASSPRGPGNTEAFF
d_call: -; v_call: TRBV19; j_call: TRBJ2-1; clone_size: once; cdr3_nt: TGTGCCAGTAGTACCCGCTCAGGGGGGTTTGGGGATGAGCAGTTCTTC; cdr3_aa: CASSTRSGGFGDEQFF
d_call: -; v_call: TRBV12-5; j_call: TRBJ2-3; clone_size: -; cdr3_nt: TGTGCTAGTGGTTTGGTTGGAAGGGGACTCAGCACAGATACGCAGTATTTT; cdr3_aa: CASGLVGRGLSTDTQYF
d_call: -; v_call: TRBV7-8; j_call: TRBJ1-5; clone_size: -; cdr3_nt: TGTGCCAGCAGCCCTAGTCGGGGGCAGGGGAATCAGCCCCAGCATTTT; cdr3_aa: CASSPSRGQGNQPQHF
d_call: -; v_call: TRBV4-2; j_call: TRBJ1-2; clone_size: -; cdr3_nt: TGTGCCAGCAGCCAAGTAGGCCAGGGGAATGGCTACACCTTC; cdr3_aa: CASSQVGQGNGYTF
d_call: -; v_call: TRBV2; j_call: TRBJ1-1; clone_size: once; cdr3_nt: TGTGCCAGCAGTGAAGAAGCAAACACTGAAGCTTTCTTT; cdr3_aa: CASSEEANTEAFF
d_call: -; v_call: TRBV6-5; j_call: TRBJ2-5; clone_size: -; cdr3_nt: TGTGCCAGCAATCGGTCCCAAGAGACCCAGTACTTC; cdr3_aa: CASNRSQETQYF
d_call: -; v_call: TRBV28; j_call: TRBJ2-3; clone_size: once; cdr3_nt: TGTGCCAGCAGTCCCTCGGGGGCACGTTCGGATACGCAGTATTTT; cdr3_aa: CASSPSGARSDTQYF
d_call: -; v_call: TRBV2; j_call: TRBJ1-4; clone_size: -; cdr3_nt: TGTGCCAGCAGTGGCTTGGCAGCAACTAATGAAAAACTGTTTTTT; cdr3_aa: CASSGLAATNEKLFF
d_call: -; v_call: TRBV5-3; j_call: TRBJ1-1; clone_size: -; cdr3_nt: TGTGCCAGAAGCTTGGCTTGGGACAAAGGGGTTGACACTGAAGCTTTCTTT; cdr3_aa: CARSLAWDKGVDTEAFF
d_call: -; v_call: TRBV18; j_call: TRBJ2-2; clone_size: -; cdr3_nt: TGTGCCAGCTCAACACGGGGCTCGAACACCGGGGAGCTGTTTTTT; cdr3_aa: CASSTRGSNTGELFF
d_call: -; v_call: TRBV6-5; j_call: TRBJ1-5; clone_size: -; cdr3_nt: TGTGCCAGTGAAGAATATAGCAATCAGCCCCAGCATTTT; cdr3_aa: CASEEYSNQPQHF
d_call: -; v_call: TRBV18; j_call: TRBJ1-4; clone_size: -; cdr3_nt: TGTGCCAGCTCACCACAGGGGGGTGAAAAACTGTTTTTT; cdr3_aa: CASSPQGGEKLFF
d_call: -; v_call: TRBV4-3; j_call: TRBJ2-6; clone_size: -; cdr3_nt: TGCGCCAGCAGCCAAGACATAACCGGGGCCAACGTCCTGACTTTC; cdr3_aa: CASSQDITGANVLTF
d_call: TRBD2; v_call: TRBV5-1; j_call: TRBJ2-2; clone_size: -; cdr3_nt: TGCGCCAGCAGCTCCTGGAGCGGGGGCCTTAACACCGGGGAGCTGTTTTTT; cdr3_aa: CASSSWSGGLNTGELFF
d_call: TRBD1; v_call: TRBV7-2; j_call: TRBJ1-4; clone_size: -; cdr3_nt: TGTGCCAGCAGCTCCCGGACAGGGGCGGGGGAAAAACTGTTTTTT; cdr3_aa: CASSSRTGAGEKLFF
d_call: TRBD1; v_call: TRBV7-8; j_call: TRBJ1-1; clone_size: once; cdr3_nt: TGTGCCAGCAGCTTTAGTCAGGGGGCTGGGACTGAAGCTTTCTTT; cdr3_aa: CASSFSQGAGTEAFF
d_call: TRBD2; v_call: TRBV3-1/TRBV3-2; j_call: TRBJ2-5; clone_size: -; cdr3_nt: TGTGCCAGCAGCCAAGGGACTAGCGGGGGGGCGGAGACCCAGTACTTC; cdr3_aa: CASSQGTSGGAETQYF
d_call: -; v_call: TRBV7-2; j_call: TRBJ2-1; clone_size: -; cdr3_nt: TGTGCCAGCAGCTTATCGGGGGCCACCTACAATGAGCAGTTCTTC; cdr3_aa: CASSLSGATYNEQFF
d_call: TRBD1; v_call: TRBV5-8; j_call: TRBJ1-4; clone_size: -; cdr3_nt: TGTGCCAGCAGCTTGAAGGGACAGGGGAGGGAAAAACTGTTTTTT; cdr3_aa: CASSLKGQGREKLFF
d_call: -; v_call: TRBV7-3; j_call: TRBJ2-3; clone_size: -; cdr3_nt: TGTGCCAGCAGCCCCCGGGGGGCCACAGATACGCAGTATTTT; cdr3_aa: CASSPRGATDTQYF
d_call: -; v_call: TRBV5-1; j_call: TRBJ2-1; clone_size: -; cdr3_nt: TGCGCCAGCAGTGACGGGGGCTCCTACAATGAGCAGTTCTTC; cdr3_aa: CASSDGGSYNEQFF
d_call: -; v_call: TRBV19; j_call: TRBJ1-5; clone_size: -; cdr3_nt: TGTGCCAGTACCATCTCAGGGTGGGGCAATCAGCCCCAGCATTTT; cdr3_aa: CASTISGWGNQPQHF
d_call: -; v_call: TRBV18; j_call: TRBJ2-3; clone_size: -; cdr3_nt: TGTGCCAGCTCACCCCCTATGCAAGTTACGCAGTATTTT; cdr3_aa: CASSPPMQVTQYF
d_call: TRBD1; v_call: TRBV7-2; j_call: TRBJ1-1; clone_size: -; cdr3_nt: TGTGCCAGCAGCCTGGGACAGGGGAGCACTGAAGCTTTCTTT; cdr3_aa: CASSLGQGSTEAFF
d_call: TRBD2; v_call: TRBV7-3; j_call: TRBJ2-3; clone_size: -; cdr3_nt: TGTGCCAGCAGCGCAGGACTAGCAGATACGCAGTATTTT; cdr3_aa: CASSAGLADTQYF
d_call: TRBD2; v_call: TRBV5-1; j_call: TRBJ2-7; clone_size: -; cdr3_nt: TGCGCCAGCAACCTGGGGGGGGGCGAGCAGTACTTC; cdr3_aa: CASNLGGGEQYF
d_call: TRBD1; v_call: TRBV28; j_call: TRBJ2-7; clone_size: -; cdr3_nt: TGTGCCAGCAGTCCACGACAGGGGTGGCACCACGAGCAGTACTTC; cdr3_aa: CASSPRQGWHHEQYF
d_call: -; v_call: TRBV7-9; j_call: TRBJ2-1; clone_size: -; cdr3_nt: TGTGCCAGCAGCTTACAAGGCGGTGCGGGTCATGAGCAGTTCTTC; cdr3_aa: CASSLQGGAGHEQFF
d_call: -; v_call: TRBV7-6; j_call: TRBJ1-4; clone_size: -; cdr3_nt: TGTGCCAGCAGCTGGGGGCGGAATGAAAAACTGTTTTTT; cdr3_aa: CASSWGRNEKLFF
d_call: -; v_call: TRBV6-5; j_call: TRBJ2-5; clone_size: -; cdr3_nt: TGTGCCAGCAGTTACTTGGGGGGGCGGGAGACCCAGTACTTC; cdr3_aa: CASSYLGGRETQYF
d_call: TRBD1; v_call: TRBV10-3; j_call: TRBJ1-1; clone_size: -; cdr3_nt: TGTGCCATCAGTGCGGGACAGGGATGGGACACTGAAGCTTTCTTT; cdr3_aa: CAISAGQGWDTEAFF
d_call: -; v_call: TRBV6-5; j_call: TRBJ1-2; clone_size: -; cdr3_nt: TGTGCCAGCAGTTACTCGAGGCAGTTTGGCTACACCTTC; cdr3_aa: CASSYSRQFGYTF
d_call: TRBD1; v_call: TRBV5-1; j_call: TRBJ2-1; clone_size: -; cdr3_nt: TGCGCCAGCAGCCATGGGACAGGTTCCTACAATGAGCAGTTCTTC; cdr3_aa: CASSHGTGSYNEQFF